This T cell receptor beta chain came from a study of cytomegalovirus exposure and HLA in healthy donors. Study as a whole: A subsequent analysis stated that the 120 or so validation repertoires were run on the same platform as the approximately 700 first-cohort repertoires. Broader study findings: High specificity and sensitivity for cytomegalovirus status were reported for the classifier. The listing of 150 to 200 TCR beta chains classed them as cytomegalovirus-associated.

Clones were read by immunoSEQ multiplex PCR, and TCRdb kept only the in-frame ones, dropping some. The table has tens of thousands of clones, around 94% seen once. With respect to this clone: The antigen remains unidentified.

The V gene's germline CDR1 is SGHTA and CDR2 FQGNSA. This CDR3 has 15 residues. V was pared by 5 bases and J by 4 bases, with 2 bases of the junction left unmatched. Specimen: PBMCs. The rearrangement joins TRBV7-2 to TRBJ2-1; 13 bases are shared with TRBD2. This sequence originates from a man younger than 35 in good health and CMV-seronegative. The CDR3: CASSGTSGIYNEQFF. The CDR3, as DNA: TGTGCCAGCAGCGGGACTAGCGGGATTTACAATGAGCAGTTCTTC.